The source of this TCR beta chain is a study of regulatory T cells in long-lasting Graves disease. The time point: newly diagnosed GD, antithyroid drugs for less than 3 months. Generation of the TCR library employed RNA extracted from PBMCs. According to the study, TCR beta libraries were built with iRepertoire HTBI primers and CDR3-region Arm-PCR. TCRdb analysed the multiplex PCR reads with MiXCR anew, one entry per CDR3 protein. The data hold 400,000 to 500,000 distinct CDR3 sequences, with approximately 15% observed a single time. The CDR3 runs to 15 residues. Germline V gene sequence: CDR1 SSHAT, CDR2 FNYEAQ (reference sequence). This clonotype was seen a few times. Mismatch with germline at one junction end may stem from a read error. The same sample was also studied in work on T cells in Graves' hyperthyroidism and ophthalmopathy. That work states: Researchers ran a first-round RT-PCR on the TCR CDR3 using the HTBI primer set.

This sample comprised peripheral blood mononuclear cells (PBMCs), obtained at new diagnosis, from a patient treated with antithyroid drugs. The TCR originated in a middle-aged woman with Graves disease. The V call is TRBV7-7, the J call TRBJ2-5, with TRBD2 identical over 11 bases. Written as DNA, the CDR3 is TGTGCTAGCAGCGCGCTGCTAGCGGGAGGAGAGACCCAGTACTTC. Protein sequence: CASSALLAGGETQYF.